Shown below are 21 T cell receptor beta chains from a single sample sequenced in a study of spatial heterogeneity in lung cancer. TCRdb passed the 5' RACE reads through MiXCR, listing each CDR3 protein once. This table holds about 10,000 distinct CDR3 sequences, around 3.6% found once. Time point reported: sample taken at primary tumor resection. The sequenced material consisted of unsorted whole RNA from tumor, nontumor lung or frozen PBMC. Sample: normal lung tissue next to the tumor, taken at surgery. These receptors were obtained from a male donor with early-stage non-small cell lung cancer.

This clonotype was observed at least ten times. CDR3 nucleotides: TGTGCCAGCAGTGTGGGTGGGGCTACTCCTACTGAAGCTTTCTTT. Translation: CASSVGGATPTEAFF. This chain joins TRBV28 and TRBJ1-1, with a weak D call TRBD1 (5 bases). V lost 5 bases and J lost 5, with 18 bases in between. The germline V gene has CDR1 MDHEN and CDR2 SYDVKM. This CDR3 comprises 15 residues. The full variable domain, in which reference TRBV28 and TRBJ1-1 provide the parts outside the CDR3, is DVKVTQSSRYLVKRTGEKVFLECVQDMDHENMFWYRQDPGLGLRLIYFSYDVKMKEKGDIPEGYSVSREKKERFSLILESASTNQTSMYLCASSVGGATPTEAFFGQGTRLTVV.

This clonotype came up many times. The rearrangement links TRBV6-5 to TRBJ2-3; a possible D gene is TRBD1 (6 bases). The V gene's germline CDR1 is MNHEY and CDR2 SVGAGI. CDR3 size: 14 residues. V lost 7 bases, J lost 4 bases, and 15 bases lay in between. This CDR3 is CASTESAGADTQYF. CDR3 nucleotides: TGTGCCAGCACAGAATCGGCAGGGGCAGATACGCAGTATTTT.

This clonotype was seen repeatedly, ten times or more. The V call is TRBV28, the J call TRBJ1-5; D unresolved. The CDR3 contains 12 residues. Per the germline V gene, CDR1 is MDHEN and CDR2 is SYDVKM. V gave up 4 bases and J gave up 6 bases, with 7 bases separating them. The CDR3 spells CASSSVGQPQHF. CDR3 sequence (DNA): TGTGCCAGCAGTTCTGTGGGTCAGCCCCAGCATTTT.

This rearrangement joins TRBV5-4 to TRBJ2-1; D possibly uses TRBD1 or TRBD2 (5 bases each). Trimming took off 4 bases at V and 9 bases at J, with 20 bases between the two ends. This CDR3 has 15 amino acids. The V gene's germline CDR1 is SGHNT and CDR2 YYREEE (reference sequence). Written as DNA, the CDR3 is TGTGCCAGCAGCCCGGGACCCTCGTTGGTCGGTGAGCAGTTCTTC. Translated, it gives CASSPGPSLVGEQFF.

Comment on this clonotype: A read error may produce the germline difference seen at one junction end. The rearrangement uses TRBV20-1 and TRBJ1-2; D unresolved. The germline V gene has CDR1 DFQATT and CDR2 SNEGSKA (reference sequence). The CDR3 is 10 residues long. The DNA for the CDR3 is TGTGGGTTGGCGGCCTATGGCTACACCTTC. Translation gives CGLAAYGYTF.

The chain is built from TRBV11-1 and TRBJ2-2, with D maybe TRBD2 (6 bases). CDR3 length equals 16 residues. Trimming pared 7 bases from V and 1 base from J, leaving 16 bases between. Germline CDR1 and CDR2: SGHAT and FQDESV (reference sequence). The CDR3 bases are TGTGCCAGCACCCGCGCGGGGTTCGAGAACACCGGGGAGCTGTTTTTT. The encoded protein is CASTRAGFENTGELFF.

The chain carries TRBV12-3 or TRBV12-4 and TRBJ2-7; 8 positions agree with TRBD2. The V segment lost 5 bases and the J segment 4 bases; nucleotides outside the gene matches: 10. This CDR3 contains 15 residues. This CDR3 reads CASSPWSGGEYEQYF. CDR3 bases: TGTGCCAGCAGTCCATGGTCGGGAGGGGAATACGAGCAGTACTTC.

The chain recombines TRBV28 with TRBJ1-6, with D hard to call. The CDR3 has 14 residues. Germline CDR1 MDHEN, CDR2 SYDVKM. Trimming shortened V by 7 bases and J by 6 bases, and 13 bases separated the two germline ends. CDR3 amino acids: CASNLDHSNSPLHF. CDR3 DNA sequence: TGTGCCAGCAACTTAGACCACTCTAATTCACCCCTCCACTTT. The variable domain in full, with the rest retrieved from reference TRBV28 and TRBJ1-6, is DVKVTQSSRYLVKRTGEKVFLECVQDMDHENMFWYRQDPGLGLRLIYFSYDVKMKEKGDIPEGYSVSREKKERFSLILESASTNQTSMYLCASNLDHSNSPLHFGNGTRLTVT.

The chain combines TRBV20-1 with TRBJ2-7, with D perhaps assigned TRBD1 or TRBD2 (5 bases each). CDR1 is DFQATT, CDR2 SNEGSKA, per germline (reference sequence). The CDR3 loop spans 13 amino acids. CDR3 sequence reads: CSMGPGPPAEQYF. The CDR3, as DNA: TGCAGCATGGGACCGGGCCCCCCCGCCGAGCAGTACTTC.

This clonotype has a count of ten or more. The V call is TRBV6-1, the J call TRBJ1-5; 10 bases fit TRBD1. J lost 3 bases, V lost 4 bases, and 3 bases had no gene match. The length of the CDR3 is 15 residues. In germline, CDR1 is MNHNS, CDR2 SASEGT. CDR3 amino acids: CASSVRQGANQPQHF. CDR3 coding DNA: TGTGCCAGCAGTGTTCGACAGGGGGCCAATCAGCCCCAGCATTTT.

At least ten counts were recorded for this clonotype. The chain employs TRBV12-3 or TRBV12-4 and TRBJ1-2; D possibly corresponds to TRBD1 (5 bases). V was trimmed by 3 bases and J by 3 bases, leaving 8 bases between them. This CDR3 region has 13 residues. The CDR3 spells CASSLWGDYGYTF. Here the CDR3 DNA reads TGTGCCAGCAGTTTGTGGGGGGACTATGGCTACACCTTC.

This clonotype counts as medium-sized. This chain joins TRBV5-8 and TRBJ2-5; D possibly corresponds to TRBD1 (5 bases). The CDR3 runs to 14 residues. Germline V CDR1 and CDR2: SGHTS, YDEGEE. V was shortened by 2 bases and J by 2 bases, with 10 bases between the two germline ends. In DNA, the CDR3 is TGTGCCAGCAGCTTAATAGGACAACAAGAGACCCAGTACTTC. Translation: CASSLIGQQETQYF.

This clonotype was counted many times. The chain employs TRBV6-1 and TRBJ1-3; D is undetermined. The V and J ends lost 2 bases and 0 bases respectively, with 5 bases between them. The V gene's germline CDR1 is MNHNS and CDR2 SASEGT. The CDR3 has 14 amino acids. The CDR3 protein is CASSENTSGNTIYF. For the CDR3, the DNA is TGTGCCAGCAGTGAAAACACCTCTGGAAACACCATATATTTT.

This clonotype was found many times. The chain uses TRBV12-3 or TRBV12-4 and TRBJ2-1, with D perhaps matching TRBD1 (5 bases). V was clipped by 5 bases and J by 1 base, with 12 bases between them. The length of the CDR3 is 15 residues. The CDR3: CASSPRGFSYNEQFF. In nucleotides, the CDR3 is TGTGCCAGCAGTCCAAGGGGTTTTTCCTACAATGAGCAGTTCTTC.

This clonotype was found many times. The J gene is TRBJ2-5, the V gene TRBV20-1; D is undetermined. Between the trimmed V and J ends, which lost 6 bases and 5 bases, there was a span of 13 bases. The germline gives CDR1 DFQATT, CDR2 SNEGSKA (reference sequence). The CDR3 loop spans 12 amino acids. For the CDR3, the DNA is TGCAGTGCCCTACTAAACCCGGAGACCCAGTACTTC. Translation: CSALLNPETQYF.

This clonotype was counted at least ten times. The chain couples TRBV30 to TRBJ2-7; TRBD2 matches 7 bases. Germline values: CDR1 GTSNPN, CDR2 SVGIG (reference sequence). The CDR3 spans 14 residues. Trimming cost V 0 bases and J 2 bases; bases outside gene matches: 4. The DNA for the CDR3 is TGTGCCTGGAGTGTAGGAGCGGGACCCTACGAGCAGTACTTC. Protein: CAWSVGAGPYEQYF. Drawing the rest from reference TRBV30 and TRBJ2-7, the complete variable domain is SQTIHQWPATLVQPVGSPLSLECTVEGTSNPNLYWYRQAAGRGLQLLFYSVGIGQISSEVPQNLSASRPQDRQFILSSKKLLLSDSGFYLCAWSVGAGPYEQYFGPGTRLTVT.

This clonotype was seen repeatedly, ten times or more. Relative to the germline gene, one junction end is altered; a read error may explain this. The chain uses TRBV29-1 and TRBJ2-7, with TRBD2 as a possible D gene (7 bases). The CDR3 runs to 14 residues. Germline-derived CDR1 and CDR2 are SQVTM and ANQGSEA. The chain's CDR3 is CSVEGGGASWEQYF. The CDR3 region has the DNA TGCAGCGTCGAAGGGGGGGGCGCCTCCTGGGAGCAGTACTTC.

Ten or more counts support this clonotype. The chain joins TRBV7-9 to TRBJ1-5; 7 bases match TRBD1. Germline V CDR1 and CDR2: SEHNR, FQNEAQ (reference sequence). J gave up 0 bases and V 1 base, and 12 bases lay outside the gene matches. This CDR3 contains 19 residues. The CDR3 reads CASSLGGSGGSYSNQPQHF. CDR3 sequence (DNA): TGTGCCAGCAGCTTAGGAGGGTCAGGGGGATCATATAGCAATCAGCCCCAGCATTTT.

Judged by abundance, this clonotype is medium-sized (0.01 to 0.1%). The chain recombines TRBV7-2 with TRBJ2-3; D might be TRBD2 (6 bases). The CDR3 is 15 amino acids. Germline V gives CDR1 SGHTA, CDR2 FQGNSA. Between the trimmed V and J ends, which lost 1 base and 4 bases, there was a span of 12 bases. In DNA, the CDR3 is TGTGCCAGCAGCTTAGATTCGGGAGCGGCAGATACGCAGTATTTT. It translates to CASSLDSGAADTQYF.

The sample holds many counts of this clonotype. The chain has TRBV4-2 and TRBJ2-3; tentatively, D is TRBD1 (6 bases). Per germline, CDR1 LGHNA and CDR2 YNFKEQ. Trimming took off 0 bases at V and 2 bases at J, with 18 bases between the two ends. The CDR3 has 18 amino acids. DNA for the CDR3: TGTGCCAGCAGCCAAGACCTGAACAGGGAACGGCTCACAGATACGCAGTATTTT. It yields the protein CASSQDLNRERLTDTQYF.

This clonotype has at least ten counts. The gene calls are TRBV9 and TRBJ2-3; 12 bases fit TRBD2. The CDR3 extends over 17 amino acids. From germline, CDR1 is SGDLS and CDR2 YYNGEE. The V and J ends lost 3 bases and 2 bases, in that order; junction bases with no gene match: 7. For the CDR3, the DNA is TGTGCCAGCAGCGCCCCGACTAGCGGGGGCCTCACAGATACGCAGTATTTT. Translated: CASSAPTSGGLTDTQYF.